One and the same sample provided the 22 T cell receptor beta chains below, sequenced in a study of blood T cell repertoires in COVID-19. Measured with immunoSEQ multiplex PCR; TCRdb has only the in-frame clones, and not every one. The data hold about 240,000 clones, with about 86% observed a single time. The sequenced material came from peripheral blood. These receptors were obtained from a woman in her thirties who had recovered from COVID-19.

The V call is TRBV11-3, the J call TRBJ1-6; 10 nucleotides agree with TRBD1. The V gene's germline CDR1 is SGHNT and CDR2 YENEEA. This CDR3 comprises 18 residues. V trimming: 5 bases; J trimming: 2 bases; junction bases outside the gene matches: 9. The CDR3 spells CASSPPGQGTPYNSPLHF. The DNA for the CDR3 is TGTGCCAGCAGCCCCCCGGGACAGGGGACTCCCTATAATTCACCCCTCCACTTT.

This clone has a count of ten or more. The chain combines TRBV4-2 with TRBJ2-7; 9 nucleotides agree with TRBD2. The germline CDR1 and CDR2 sequences are LGHNA and YNFKEQ. The CDR3 covers 19 residues. Trimming removed 1 base from V and 1 base from J; junction bases left unmatched: 14. In nucleotides, the CDR3 is TGTGCCAGCAGCCAAGCCATTTTGGGGCTAGCGGGGCAATCCTACGAGCAGTACTTC. It codes for CASSQAILGLAGQSYEQYF.

CDR3 bases: TGCAGCGTTGGAATCCGGAGGACAGATACGCAGTATTTT. Protein product: CSVGIRRTDTQYF. V usage is TRBV29-1 and J usage is TRBJ2-3; perhaps TRBD2 as D (5 bases). CDR1 SQVTM and CDR2 ANQGSEA come from the germline V gene. V was cut by 4 bases and J by 3 bases, with 11 bases left in between. CDR3 size: 13 residues.

The rearrangement uses TRBV18 and TRBJ1-4; D gene uncertain. The CDR3 contains 15 residues. Germline values: CDR1 KGHSH, CDR2 LQKENI. Trimming took 3 bases from V and 0 from J, leaving 8 bases between them. Here the CDR3 reads CASSPREATNEKLFF. CDR3 sequence (DNA): TGTGCCAGCTCACCGCGCGAGGCAACTAATGAAAAACTGTTTTTT.

The V call is TRBV27, the J call TRBJ1-5, with D unclear. V shed 0 bases and J shed 2 bases, with 11 bases lying between them. Germline assignment: CDR1 MNHEY and CDR2 SMNVEV (reference sequence). The CDR3 runs to 16 residues. CDR3: CASSLSSGWGNQPQHF. The CDR3 DNA is TGTGCCAGCAGTTTATCTTCGGGGTGGGGCAATCAGCCCCAGCATTTT.

This clone was seen at least ten times. The chain employs TRBV7-6 and TRBJ1-3; no firm D call. Trimming stripped 1 base from V and 0 bases from J, with 10 bases between. This CDR3 comprises 16 residues. Germline V gene sequence: CDR1 SGHVS, CDR2 FNYEAQ. The CDR3, as DNA: TGTGCCAGCAGCTTAGGAGGCCGCCACTCTGGAAACACCATATATTTT. It is translated as CASSLGGRHSGNTIYF.

This clone was seen ten or more times. The chain is built from TRBV7-6 and TRBJ1-1; D gene ambiguous. The length of the CDR3 is 16 residues. The V gene's germline CDR1 is SGHVS and CDR2 FNYEAQ. The V and J ends lost 0 bases and 1 base respectively, with 12 bases between them. CDR3 sequence (DNA): TGTGCCAGCAGCTTAGCGCGGGCCGGGTCGAACACTGAAGCTTTCTTT. Encoded protein: CASSLARAGSNTEAFF.

The rearrangement joins TRBV9 to TRBJ2-1; D is unclear. CDR1 SGDLS and CDR2 YYNGEE come from the germline V gene. The CDR3 runs 14 residues. Trimming pared 3 bases from V and 0 bases from J, leaving 7 bases between. The CDR3 DNA follows: TGTGCCAGCAGCGCCGTCAGCTCCTACAATGAGCAGTTCTTC. Protein product: CASSAVSSYNEQFF.

This clone has a single count. The chain combines TRBV27 with TRBJ2-7, with 8 bases identical to TRBD2. This CDR3 is built from 17 residues. The V segment lost 4 bases and the J segment 3 bases; nucleotides outside the gene matches: 14. Germline loops: CDR1 MNHEY, CDR2 SMNVEV (reference sequence). In DNA form, the CDR3 reads TGTGCCAGCAGTTCCCTCGGGACGCGGGGGGAAAGCTACGAGCAGTACTTC. Translating gives CASSSLGTRGESYEQYF.

The chain couples TRBV10-3 to TRBJ2-1; TRBD1 matches 9 bases. With 5 bases clipped from V and 4 bases from J, the junction kept 3 bases outside the gene matches. The CDR3 length is 14 residues. CDR1 ENHRY and CDR2 SYGVKD come from the germline V gene. The CDR3, as DNA: TGTGCCATCAGTCGGGACAGGGAATACAATGAGCAGTTCTTC. It is translated as CAISRDREYNEQFF.

The genes are TRBV29-1 and TRBJ2-6; the match to TRBD1 covers 9 bases. Germline CDR1 reads SQVTM; CDR2 reads ANQGSEA. The CDR3 extends over 18 amino acids. V lost 2 bases and J lost 2; bases outside the gene matches: 10. The CDR3 coding sequence is TGCAGCGTTGAACTTCTTCGGACAGGGGAGGCTGGGGCCAACGTCCTGACTTTC. Translating it yields CSVELLRTGEAGANVLTF.

This clone was seen a handful of times. The chain has TRBV27 and TRBJ1-1; D unresolved. V shed 2 bases and J shed 0 bases, with 10 bases lying between them. The CDR3 is 15 amino acids. The germline V gene encodes CDR1 MNHEY and CDR2 SMNVEV (reference sequence). The CDR3 nucleotides read TGTGCCAGCAGTTTACGGGGTCTTATGAACACTGAAGCTTTCTTT. Translating gives CASSLRGLMNTEAFF.

This clone was observed a handful of times. The chain recombines TRBV5-1 with TRBJ2-1; 10 nucleotides agree with TRBD1. J gave up 8 bases and V 3 bases, and 23 bases lay outside the gene matches. The germline gives CDR1 SGHRS, CDR2 YFSETQ. The CDR3 consists of 20 residues. CDR3 residues: CASSSPGQGSAGRRRDEQFF. DNA for the CDR3: TGCGCCAGCAGCTCTCCGGGACAGGGGTCGGCAGGGAGAAGAAGGGATGAGCAGTTCTTC.

This chain links TRBV3-1 (or the pseudogene TRBV3-2) with TRBJ2-7; 9 nucleotides agree with TRBD2. V was pared by 0 bases and J by 3 bases, with 3 bases of the junction left unmatched. Looked up from germline, CDR1 is LGHDT and CDR2 is YNNKEL (reference sequence). The CDR3 is 15 amino acids. The CDR3 DNA is TGTGCCAGCAGCCAAGATCTAGCGGGGTACTACGAGCAGTACTTC. Protein sequence: CASSQDLAGYYEQYF.

This clone was observed a single time. The V call is TRBV14, the J call TRBJ1-1; a possible D gene is TRBD1 (6 bases). CDR1 is SGHDN, CDR2 FVKESK, per germline. This CDR3 has 17 residues. With 3 bases removed from V and 1 base from J, the gap between germline ends came to 18 bases. CDR3 protein: CASSHLERQVRNTEAFF. In DNA, the CDR3 is TGTGCCAGCAGCCACCTTGAAAGACAGGTCAGGAACACTGAAGCTTTCTTT.

The CDR3, as DNA: TGCGCCAGCAGCTTGATCGCGGGGGCCTTCTCGGGGGATGAAAAACTGTTTTTT. Translated: CASSLIAGAFSGDEKLFF. The V and J genes are TRBV5-1 and TRBJ1-4; tentative D call: TRBD1 (6 bases). The CDR3 runs 18 residues. The germline V gene encodes CDR1 SGHRS and CDR2 YFSETQ. Between the trimmed V and J ends, which lost 1 base and 6 bases, there was a span of 22 bases.

This clone came up once. J is TRBJ1-1 and V is TRBV6-5; D may be TRBD1 (6 bases). V shed 0 bases and J shed 5 bases, with 10 bases lying between them. The CDR3 runs to 14 residues. Germline V gene sequence: CDR1 MNHEY, CDR2 SVGAGI. CDR3 sequence reads: CASSYSAGETEAFF. The DNA of the CDR3 is TGTGCCAGCAGTTACTCTGCAGGGGAGACTGAAGCTTTCTTT.

The CDR3 reads CASSTGWSGNTIYF. In nucleotides, the CDR3 is TGTGCCAGCAGTACAGGGTGGTCGGGAAACACCATATATTTT. The genes are TRBV7-2 and TRBJ1-3, with D tentatively TRBD1 (6 bases). Germline loops: CDR1 SGHTA, CDR2 FQGNSA. Trimming left V 6 bases short and J 4 bases short, with 13 bases between. This CDR3 is 14 amino acids long.

The chain combines TRBV6-5 with TRBJ1-1, with 11 bases aligning to TRBD1. The junction had 8 bases not matched to a gene; V was cut back by 7 bases and J by 4 bases. The CDR3 is 15 residues long. Germline lookup yields CDR1 MNHEY and CDR2 SVGAGI. CDR3 in amino acids: CASKPFGTGGTEAFF. The CDR3 DNA follows: TGTGCCAGCAAGCCCTTCGGGACAGGGGGCACTGAAGCTTTCTTT.

The J gene is TRBJ2-1, the V gene TRBV19, with no clear D. The germline V gene has CDR1 LNHDA and CDR2 SQIVND (reference sequence). CDR3 size: 14 residues. The V end was cut by 5 bases, the J end by 2 bases, with 10 bases between. CDR3 amino acids: CASSPRSAYNEQFF. As DNA, the CDR3 is TGTGCCAGTAGTCCGCGGTCGGCCTACAATGAGCAGTTCTTC. The whole variable domain, filled in from reference TRBV19 and TRBJ2-1, reads DGGITQSPKYLFRKEGQNVTLSCEQNLNHDAMYWYRQDPGQGLRLIYYSQIVNDFQKGDIAEGYSVSREKKESFPLTVTSAQKNPTAFYLCASSPRSAYNEQFFGPGTRLTVL.

In the case of this clone: Different DNA sequences within this sample yield the same CDR3. The rearrangement joins TRBV7-3 to TRBJ1-1; D is possibly TRBD1 (5 bases). The CDR3 is 13 residues long. The V and J ends lost 5 bases and 5 bases respectively, with 12 bases between them. Germline CDR1 SGHTA, CDR2 FQGTGA. CDR3 in amino acids: CASSLGGDTEAFF. The CDR3 coding sequence is TGTGCCAGCAGCCTTGGGGGGGATACTGAAGCTTTCTTT.

This chain links TRBV18 with TRBJ1-2; 8 bases match TRBD1. This CDR3 comprises 15 residues. The germline gives CDR1 KGHSH, CDR2 LQKENI. V shed 2 bases and J 8 bases; nucleotides not matched to a gene: 10. This CDR3 reads CASSPTNQGAEGYTF. The CDR3 nucleotides are TGTGCCAGCTCACCAACGAATCAGGGGGCGGAAGGCTACACCTTC.